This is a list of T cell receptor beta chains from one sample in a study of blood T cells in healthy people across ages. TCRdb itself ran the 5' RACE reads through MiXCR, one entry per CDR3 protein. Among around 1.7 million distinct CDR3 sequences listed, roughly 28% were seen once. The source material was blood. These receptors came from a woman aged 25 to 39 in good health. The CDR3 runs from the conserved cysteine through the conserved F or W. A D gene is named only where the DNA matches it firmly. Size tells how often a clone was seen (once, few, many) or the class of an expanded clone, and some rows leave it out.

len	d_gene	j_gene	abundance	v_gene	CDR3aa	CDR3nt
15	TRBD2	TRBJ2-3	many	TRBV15	CATSRGGGTPDTQYF	TGTGCCACCAGCAGAGGGGGGGGAACCCCAGATACGCAGTATTTT
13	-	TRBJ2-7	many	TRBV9	CASSVVSVGEQYF	TGTGCCAGCAGCGTAGTTTCTGTGGGCGAGCAGTACTTC
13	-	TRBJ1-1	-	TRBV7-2	CASSPGGTFEAFF	TGTGCCAGCAGCCCAGGAGGGACATTTGAAGCTTTCTTT
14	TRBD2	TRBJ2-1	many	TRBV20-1	CSALGTSGPNEQFF	TGCAGTGCTTTAGGGACTAGCGGGCCTAATGAGCAGTTCTTC
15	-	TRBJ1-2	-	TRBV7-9	CASSLVMALNYGYTF	TGTGCCAGCAGCTTAGTAATGGCGCTTAACTATGGCTACACCTTC
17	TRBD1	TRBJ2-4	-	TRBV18	CASSPPGTALAKNIQYF	TGTGCCAGCTCACCACCAGGGACAGCCTTAGCCAAAAACATTCAGTACTTC
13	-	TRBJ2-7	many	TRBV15	CATSRELGYEQYF	TGTGCCACCAGCAGAGAACTAGGCTACGAGCAGTACTTC
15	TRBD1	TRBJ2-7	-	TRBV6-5	CANSYGGPGGVEQYF	TGTGCCAACAGTTATGGGGGACCAGGGGGAGTCGAGCAGTACTTC
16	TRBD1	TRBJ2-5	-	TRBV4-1	CASSQGKRGPQETQYF	TGCGCCAGCAGCCAAGGAAAAAGGGGGCCGCAAGAGACCCAGTACTTC
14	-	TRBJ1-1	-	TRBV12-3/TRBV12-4	CASSLGGDTTEAFF	TGTGCCAGCAGTTTAGGAGGGGACACAACTGAAGCTTTCTTT
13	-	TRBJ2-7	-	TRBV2	CASSETQAYEQYF	TGTGCCAGCAGTGAAACACAGGCCTACGAGCAGTACTTC
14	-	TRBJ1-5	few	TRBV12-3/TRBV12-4	CASSSRDSGQPQHF	TGTGCCAGCAGCTCCAGGGACTCGGGGCAGCCCCAGCATTTT
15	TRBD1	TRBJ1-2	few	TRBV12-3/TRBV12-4	CASSPQGEANYGYTF	TGTGCCAGCAGCCCACAGGGGGAGGCTAACTATGGCTACACCTTC
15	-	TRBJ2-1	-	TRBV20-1	CSARPASDSYNEQFF	TGCAGTGCTAGACCCGCATCAGACTCCTACAATGAGCAGTTCTTC
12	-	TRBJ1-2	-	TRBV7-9	CASSLRENDYTF	TGTGCCAGCAGCTTGAGGGAAAATGACTACACCTTC
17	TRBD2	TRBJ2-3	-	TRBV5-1	CAGSFVSGGGRTDTQYF	TGCGCCGGCAGCTTCGTTAGCGGGGGCGGTCGTACAGATACGCAGTATTTT
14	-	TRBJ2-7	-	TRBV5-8	CASSLAPSTYEQYF	TGTGCCAGCAGCTTGGCCCCTAGTACCTACGAGCAGTACTTC
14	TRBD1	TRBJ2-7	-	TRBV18	CAGSPLDRGDEQYF	TGTGCCGGCTCCCCACTGGACAGGGGCGACGAGCAGTACTTC
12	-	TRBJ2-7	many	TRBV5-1	CASSLSGDKQYF	TGCGCCAGCAGCTTGTCAGGGGATAAGCAGTACTTC